These T cell receptor beta chains were read from a single sample in a study of blood T cell repertoires in COVID-19. Profiled with immunoSEQ multiplex PCR; TCRdb holds only in-frame clones, not every one. There are roughly 220,000 clones in the sample; roughly 80% occur only once, and 6.5% to 9.5% lies in the top ten. Sequenced material: peripheral blood. These receptor sequences come from a woman older than 75 with COVID-19, enrolled during active disease. The CDR3 runs from the conserved cysteine through the conserved F or W. The D gene is left open where the match is weak. Not every row has a clone size; where given, it reads once, few, many or a size class.

cdr3_aa | cdr3_nt | j_call | clone_size | d_call | v_call
CASSFGPGQGQETQYF | - | TRBJ2-5 | - | - | TRBV7-3
CASSEPGLFSGNTIYF | TGTGCCAGCAGTGAGCCCGGACTGTTCTCTGGAAACACCATATATTTT | TRBJ1-3 | - | - | TRBV25-1
CASSSGTDLSTDTQYF | TGCGCCAGCAGCTCGGGGACAGACCTTAGCACAGATACGCAGTATTTT | TRBJ2-3 | - | TRBD1 | TRBV5-1
CASSVGDTNYEQYF | TGTGCCAGCAGCGTAGGGGACACCAACTACGAGCAGTACTTC | TRBJ2-7 | - | - | TRBV9
CASSLLATNEKLFF | TGTGCCAGCAGCTTACTTGCGACTAATGAAAAACTGTTTTTT | TRBJ1-4 | - | - | TRBV7-9
CASSLSPASYGYTF | TGTGCCAGCAGCTTATCCCCGGCTAGCTATGGCTACACCTTC | TRBJ1-2 | many | - | TRBV7-2
CASSAMGGGQETQYF | TGTGCCAGCAGTGCCATGGGGGGGGGCCAAGAGACCCAGTACTTC | TRBJ2-5 | - | TRBD2 | TRBV25-1
CASSLEGGLSQETQYF | TGTGCCAGCAGCTTAGAGGGCGGACTGAGCCAAGAGACCCAGTACTTC | TRBJ2-5 | - | - | TRBV11-3
CASRVDRTTNEKLFF | TGTGCCAGCAGGGTGGACAGGACAACTAATGAAAAACTGTTTTTT | TRBJ1-4 | - | TRBD1 | TRBV2
CASSLRAGGYNEQFF | TGTGCCAGCAGCTTACGCGCGGGAGGATACAATGAGCAGTTCTTC | TRBJ2-1 | - | TRBD2 | TRBV11-2
CASSLQGPEAFF | TGTGCCAGCAGCTTACAGGGCCCTGAAGCTTTCTTT | TRBJ1-1 | - | - | TRBV7-9
CATSRVAGTSISDTQYF | TGTGCCACCAGCAGAGTCGCAGGGACTAGCATTTCAGATACGCAGTATTTT | TRBJ2-3 | - | TRBD2 | TRBV15
CATSAPDRGQDTQYF | TGTGCCACCAGTGCCCCGGACAGGGGCCAGGATACGCAGTATTTT | TRBJ2-3 | - | TRBD1 | TRBV24-1
CASSKGQNTEAFF | TGTGCCAGCAGCAAGGGACAGAACACTGAAGCTTTCTTT | TRBJ1-1 | - | - | TRBV7-3
CASRVAGGMNTEAFF | TGTGCCAGTAGGGTCGCAGGGGGTATGAACACTGAAGCTTTCTTT | TRBJ1-1 | - | TRBD1 | TRBV19
CASSSPSRPQHF | TGTGCCAGCAGTTCCCCTTCCCGGCCCCAGCATTTT | TRBJ1-5 | - | - | TRBV12-3/TRBV12-4
CASSFTPKPGTGFFAGNTIYF | TGTGCCAGCAGCTTCACCCCTAAACCGGGGACAGGGTTTTTTGCTGGAAACACCATATATTTT | TRBJ1-3 | - | TRBD1 | TRBV13
CSALDSTNYGYTF | TGCAGCGCGCTGGACAGTACTAACTATGGCTACACCTTC | TRBJ1-2 | once | - | TRBV29-1
CASSTGFGEQYF | TGTGCCAGCAGTACAGGGTTCGGCGAGCAGTACTTC | TRBJ2-7 | - | - | TRBV6-5
CASSTGTLSSYEQYF | TGTGCCAGCAGCACCGGGACTCTTAGCTCCTACGAGCAGTACTTC | TRBJ2-7 | - | - | TRBV7-2
CASSPQKSNEQFF | TGTGCCAGCAGCCCACAAAAGTCCAATGAGCAGTTCTTC | TRBJ2-1 | few | - | TRBV12-3/TRBV12-4
CASSDGGAILEAFF | TGTGCCAGCAGCGACGGGGGGGCGATTCTTGAAGCTTTCTTT | TRBJ1-1 | - | - | TRBV3-1/TRBV3-2
CASSSRGLGTYEQYF | TGTGCCAGCAGTTCGAGGGGACTAGGGACCTACGAGCAGTACTTC | TRBJ2-7 | - | TRBD2 | TRBV6-2/TRBV6-3
CASRREYNEQFF | TGTGCCAGCCGGAGGGAGTACAATGAGCAGTTCTTC | TRBJ2-1 | - | - | TRBV12-3/TRBV12-4
CASSLRLAGVDEQYF | TGTGCTAGCAGCCTACGACTAGCGGGAGTTGACGAGCAGTACTTC | TRBJ2-7 | - | TRBD2 | TRBV7-7
CASSPLVPGQGARETQYF | TGTGCCAGCAGCCCTCTTGTACCGGGACAGGGGGCGCGAGAGACCCAGTACTTC | TRBJ2-5 | once | TRBD1 | TRBV28
CASSLREGSYEQYF | TGTGCCAGCAGCTTACGGGAGGGATCCTACGAGCAGTACTTC | TRBJ2-7 | - | TRBD2 | TRBV7-2
CASSRGSPSGNTIYF | TGTGCCAGCAGCCGGGGGAGTCCCTCTGGAAACACCATATATTTT | TRBJ1-3 | - | - | TRBV9
CASARDSGSYEQYF | TGTGCCAGCGCTAGGGACAGTGGCTCCTACGAGCAGTACTTC | TRBJ2-7 | - | TRBD1 | TRBV2
CASSRGLAGRGQETQYF | TGTGCCAGCAGTCGCGGACTAGCGGGGAGGGGGCAAGAGACCCAGTACTTC | TRBJ2-5 | once | TRBD2 | TRBV6-2/TRBV6-3
CASSEASGRVLETQYF | TGTGCCAGCAGTGAGGCTAGCGGGAGGGTATTAGAGACCCAGTACTTC | TRBJ2-5 | once | TRBD2 | TRBV2
CASSRTGGDGYTF | TGTGCCAGCAGCCGCACAGGTGGGGATGGCTACACCTTC | TRBJ1-2 | - | - | TRBV12-3/TRBV12-4
CATSEVSRGGTYNEQFF | TGTGCCACCAGTGAGGTTTCACGGGGAGGGACCTACAATGAGCAGTTCTTC | TRBJ2-1 | - | TRBD2 | TRBV24-1
CASSLEVSGSGVRIQYF | TGCGCCAGCAGCTTGGAGGTTAGCGGGAGTGGTGTTCGGATACAGTACTTC | TRBJ2-7 | - | TRBD2 | TRBV5-1